The T cell receptor (beta chain) under discussion was sequenced for a study of technical replicates of blood from several donors. Sequencing was performed with immunoSEQ multiplex PCR; in TCRdb, only in-frame clones are kept and a portion is missing. The profile shows around 97,000 clones, about 95% of them singletons. CDR3 length equals 17 residues. Germline loops: CDR1 LGHNA, CDR2 YNFKEQ. J gave up 4 bases and V 0 bases, and 6 bases lay outside the gene matches. This clonotype was sampled from a human donor in good health. V gene TRBV4-2 combines with J gene TRBJ2-5; 12 bases agree with TRBD2. The sample was T cells isolated from PBMCs. CDR3 DNA: TGTGCCAGCAGCCAAGAACTTCTAGCGGGGGGGCGAGAGACCCAGTACTTC. Translated: CASSQELLAGGRETQYF.